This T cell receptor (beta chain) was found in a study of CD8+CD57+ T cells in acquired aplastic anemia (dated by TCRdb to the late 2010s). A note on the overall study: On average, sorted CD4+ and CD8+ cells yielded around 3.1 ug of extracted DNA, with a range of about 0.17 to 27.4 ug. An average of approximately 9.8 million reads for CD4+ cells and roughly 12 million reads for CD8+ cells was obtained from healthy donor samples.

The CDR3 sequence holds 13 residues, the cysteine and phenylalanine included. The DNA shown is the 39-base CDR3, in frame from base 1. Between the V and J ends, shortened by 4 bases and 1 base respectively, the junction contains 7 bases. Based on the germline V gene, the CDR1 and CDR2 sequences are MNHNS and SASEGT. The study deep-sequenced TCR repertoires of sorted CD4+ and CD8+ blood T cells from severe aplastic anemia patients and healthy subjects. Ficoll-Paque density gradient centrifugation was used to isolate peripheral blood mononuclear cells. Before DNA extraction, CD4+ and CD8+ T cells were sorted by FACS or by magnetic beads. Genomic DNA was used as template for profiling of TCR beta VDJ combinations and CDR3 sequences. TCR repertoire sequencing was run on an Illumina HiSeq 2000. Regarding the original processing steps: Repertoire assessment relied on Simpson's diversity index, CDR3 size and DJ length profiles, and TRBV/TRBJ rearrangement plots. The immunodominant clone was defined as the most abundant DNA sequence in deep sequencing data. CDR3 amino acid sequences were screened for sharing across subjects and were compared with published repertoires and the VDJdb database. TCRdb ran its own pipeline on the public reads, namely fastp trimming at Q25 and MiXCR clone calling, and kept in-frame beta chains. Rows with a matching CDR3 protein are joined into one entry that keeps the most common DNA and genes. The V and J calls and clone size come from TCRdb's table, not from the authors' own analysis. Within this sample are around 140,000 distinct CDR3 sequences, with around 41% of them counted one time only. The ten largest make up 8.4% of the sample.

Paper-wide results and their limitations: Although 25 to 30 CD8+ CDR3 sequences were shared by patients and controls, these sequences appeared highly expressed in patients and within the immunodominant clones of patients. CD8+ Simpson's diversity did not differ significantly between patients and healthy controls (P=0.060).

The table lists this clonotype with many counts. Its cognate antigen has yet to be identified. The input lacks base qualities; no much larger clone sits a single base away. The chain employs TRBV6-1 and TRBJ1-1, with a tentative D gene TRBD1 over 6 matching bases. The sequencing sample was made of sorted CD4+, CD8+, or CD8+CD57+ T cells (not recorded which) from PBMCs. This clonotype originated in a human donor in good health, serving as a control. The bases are TGTGCCAGCAGTGTGACAGGGAACACTGAAGCTTTCTTT. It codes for CASSVTGNTEAFF.